This TCR beta chain was identified during a study of response to subunit inactivated influenza vaccine. Study conclusions and caveats: The study's authors posited that every seasonal influenza vaccination enlists few new T cells.

CDR1 and CDR2 (germline): SGDLS, YYNGEE. V dropped 0 bases and J dropped 8; count of bases not matched to a gene: 8. The CDR3 totals 16 residues. TCRdb fed the RT-PCR reads into MiXCR, producing one record per CDR3 protein. The table lists about 500,000 distinct CDR3 sequences, 15% to 20% of them singletons. This clonotype was counted a few times. Its antigen is not identified. This receptor was taken from a man aged 45-69 years who received an inactivated influenza vaccine. Sample: CD4+ T cells sorted from PBMCs, taken around 2 years after vaccination. The V call is TRBV9, the J call TRBJ2-1; 10 bases are a match to TRBD2. The CDR3 bases are TGTGCCAGCAGCGTAGTCCCTAGCGGGAGTGTTGATGAGCAGTTCTTC. Its protein is CASSVVPSGSVDEQFF.